This T cell receptor (beta chain) was found in a study of cytomegalovirus exposure and HLA in healthy donors. As to this clone: Its antigen is unidentified.

Study-wide results and caveats: Later on, analysis showed that most CMV-associated TCR beta chains appeared to be HLA-restricted. Prediction of most subjects' HLA-A and HLA-B alleles by TCR beta sequences was reportedly accurate.

Use of 60 Vbeta and 13 Jbeta primers characterized the PCR. Produced via immunoSEQ multiplex PCR; TCRdb's table is partial and in-frame only. The sample contains 200,000 to 250,000 clones, just over 75% of which appear only once. Per germline, CDR1 MGHRA and CDR2 YSYEKL. V gave up 5 bases and J gave up 0 bases; unmatched junction bases: 9. The CDR3 spans 17 residues. The sequenced material came from PBMCs. This clonotype was sampled from a man between 18 and 35 years old in good health and CMV-seronegative. The genes are TRBV4-1 and TRBJ2-7; 11 nucleotides agree with TRBD2. CDR3 sequence: CASSFGTSGSSSYEQYF. DNA for the CDR3: TGCGCCAGCAGCTTCGGGACTAGCGGCTCCAGCTCCTACGAGCAGTACTTC.